A selection of T cell receptor beta chains follows, all from one sample in a study of blood T cell repertoires in COVID-19. The repertoire was sequenced with immunoSEQ multiplex PCR; TCRdb's copy has only in-frame clones and lacks some. Of more than 150,000 clones in the sample, less than 90% were seen once. What was sequenced was peripheral blood. The receptors shown here come from a man between 70 and 80 years old with active or convalescent COVID-19. The CDR3 runs from the conserved cysteine through the conserved F or W. D genes are given only for firm matches. The listing skips clone size in some rows; elsewhere it reads once, few, many or a size class.

cdr3_length,d_call,clone_size,j_call,v_call,cdr3_nt,cdr3_aa
13,-,-,TRBJ2-7,TRBV6-5,TGTGCCAGCACGTCTAACCCCCTCTACGAGCAGTACTTC,CASTSNPLYEQYF
18,-,-,TRBJ1-2,TRBV19,TGTGCCAGTAGTATACACTTTCCGGGACTCCCGAGGGACTATGGCTACACCTTC,CASSIHFPGLPRDYGYTF
18,-,-,TRBJ1-3,TRBV7-8,TGTGCCAGCAGCTTAGCTGCGGGGGGACGTGGAGCGGGAAACACCATATATTTT,CASSLAAGGRGAGNTIYF
13,-,-,TRBJ2-5,TRBV3-1/TRBV3-2,TGTGCCAGCACGGAGTCAGGGGTAGAGACCCAGTACTTC,CASTESGVETQYF
14,-,-,TRBJ2-5,TRBV5-8,TGTGCCAGCAGCCGTCGGGACTCCCGGGGGACCCAGTACTTC,CASSRRDSRGTQYF
17,-,once,TRBJ1-2,TRBV19,TGTGCCAGTAGTATAAGTCCCGGGATCCCCCTACGCTATGGCTACACCTTC,CASSISPGIPLRYGYTF
14,-,-,TRBJ1-2,TRBV6-5,TGTGCCAGCAGTTACCCAGAAACAGGGAACGGCTACACCTTC,CASSYPETGNGYTF
15,-,-,TRBJ2-2,TRBV7-8,TGTGCCAGCAGCTTCGGGACTGCCGTTAACGGGGAGCTGTTTTTT,CASSFGTAVNGELFF
12,-,-,TRBJ1-5,TRBV6-2/TRBV6-3,TGTGCCAGCAGTTGGGGGGACCAGCCCCAGCATTTT,CASSWGDQPQHF
16,TRBD1,-,TRBJ1-2,TRBV5-8,TGTGCCAGCAGCTCTGGACAGGGATTTCTCAACTATGGCTACACCTTC,CASSSGQGFLNYGYTF
12,-,-,TRBJ2-7,TRBV28,TGTGCCAGCAGGGGGACTCTATACGAGCAGTACTTC,CASRGTLYEQYF
17,TRBD1,-,TRBJ1-2,TRBV13,TGTGCCAGCAGCTTGAGGGGGACAGGGGCTTCGAACTATGGCTACACCTTC,CASSLRGTGASNYGYTF